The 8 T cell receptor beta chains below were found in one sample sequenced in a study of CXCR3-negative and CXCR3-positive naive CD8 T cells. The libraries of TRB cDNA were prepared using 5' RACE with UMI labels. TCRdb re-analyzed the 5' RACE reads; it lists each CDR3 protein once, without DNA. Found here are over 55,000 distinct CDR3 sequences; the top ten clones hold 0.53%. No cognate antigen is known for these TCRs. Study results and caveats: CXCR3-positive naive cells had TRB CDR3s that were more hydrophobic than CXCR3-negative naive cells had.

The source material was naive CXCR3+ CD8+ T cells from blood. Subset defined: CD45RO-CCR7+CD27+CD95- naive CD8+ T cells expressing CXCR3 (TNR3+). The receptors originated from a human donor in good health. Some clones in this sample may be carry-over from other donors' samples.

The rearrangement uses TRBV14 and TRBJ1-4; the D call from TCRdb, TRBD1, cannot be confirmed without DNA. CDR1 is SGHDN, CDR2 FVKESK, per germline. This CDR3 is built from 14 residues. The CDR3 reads CASSRGFTNEKLFF.

The CDR3 sequence: CSARAGVSEQYF. This chain links TRBV20-1 with TRBJ2-7; TCRdb designates TRBD1, a call that cannot be tested without DNA. CDR1 and CDR2 (germline): DFQATT, SNEGSKA (reference sequence). There are 12 residues in the CDR3.

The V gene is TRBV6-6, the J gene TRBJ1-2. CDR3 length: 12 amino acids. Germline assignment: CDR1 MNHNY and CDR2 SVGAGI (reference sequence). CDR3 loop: CASSHAGPGYTF.

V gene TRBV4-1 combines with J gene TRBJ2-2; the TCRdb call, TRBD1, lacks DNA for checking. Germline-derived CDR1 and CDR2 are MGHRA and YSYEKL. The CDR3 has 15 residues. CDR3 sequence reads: CASSQTDREHGELFF.

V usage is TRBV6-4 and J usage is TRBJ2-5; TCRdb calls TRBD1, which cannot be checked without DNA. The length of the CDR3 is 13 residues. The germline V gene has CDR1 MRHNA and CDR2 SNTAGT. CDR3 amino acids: CASSDGDRGTQYF.

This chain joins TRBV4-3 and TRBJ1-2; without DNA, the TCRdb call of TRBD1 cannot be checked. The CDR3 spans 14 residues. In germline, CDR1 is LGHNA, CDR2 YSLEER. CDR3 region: CASSQDQGTYGYTF.

The CDR3 sequence is CASSFLTDGVNQPQHF. The J gene is TRBJ1-5, the V gene TRBV28; TCRdb calls TRBD1, which cannot be checked without DNA. The CDR3 runs 16 residues. Germline CDR1 is MDHEN and CDR2 is SYDVKM.

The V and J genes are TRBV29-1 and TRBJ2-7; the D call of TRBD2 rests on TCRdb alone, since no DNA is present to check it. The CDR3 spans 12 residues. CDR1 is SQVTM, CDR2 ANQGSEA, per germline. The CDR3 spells CSAEAGAYEQYF.